The 17 T cell receptor beta chains below come from one sample, sequenced in a study of shared clonotypes between healthy human individuals. The method was immunoSEQ multiplex PCR; TCRdb's version includes in-frame clones alone and lacks a portion of them. The table records some 1.1 million clones, approximately 80% of them present only once. Sequencing input: memory CD4+ T cells from PBMCs. The sample's subset: CD45RA-negative fraction. All receptors derive from a man between 18 and 29 years old in good health. Some clones in this sample may be carry-over from other donors' samples.

The V and J genes are TRBV7-8 and TRBJ2-1; 9 positions match TRBD2. CDR3 length: 14 amino acids. The ends lost 5 bases at V and 2 bases at J; junction bases unmatched: 1. CDR1 SGHVS and CDR2 FQNEAQ come from the germline V gene. DNA for the CDR3: TGTGCCAGCAGCCCTAGCGGGGCCTACAATGAGCAGTTCTTC. It codes for CASSPSGAYNEQFF.

This sequence joins TRBV5-1 and TRBJ2-3; 8 positions agree with TRBD1. V trimming: 4 bases; J trimming: 0 bases; junction bases outside the gene matches: 7. CDR3 size: 16 residues. The V gene's germline CDR1 is SGHRS and CDR2 YFSETQ. The CDR3 sequence: CASSPVGQASTDTQYF. The CDR3 DNA reads as TGCGCCAGCAGCCCAGTGGGACAGGCTAGCACAGATACGCAGTATTTT. Full variable domain (rest looked up from reference TRBV5-1 and TRBJ2-3): KAGVTQTPRYLIKTRGQQVTLSCSPISGHRSVSWYQQTPGQGLQFLFEYFSETQRNKGNFPGRFSGRQFSNSRSEMNVSTLELGDSALYLCASSPVGQASTDTQYFGPGTRLTVL.

This chain links TRBV5-4 with TRBJ2-7; the D gene is possibly TRBD2 (6 bases). Trimming took off 2 bases at V and 5 bases at J, with 17 bases between the two ends. Germline CDR1 is SGHNT and CDR2 is YYREEE (reference sequence). CDR3 length equals 15 residues. The DNA for the CDR3 is TGTGCCAGCAGCTTAAATGGAGGGATGTTGAACGAGCAGTACTTC. It codes for CASSLNGGMLNEQYF.

About this clone itself: Distinct nucleotide sequences in the sample also encode this CDR3. This chain connects TRBV18 to TRBJ2-2; maybe TRBD1 (5 bases). Trimming left V 3 bases short and J 6 bases short, with 8 bases between. CDR1 and CDR2 from the germline V gene are KGHSH and LQKENI. The CDR3 length is 13 residues. The CDR3 DNA reads TGTGCCAGCTCACCCCAGGGCGCCGGGGAGCTGTTTTTT. Its protein is CASSPQGAGELFF. Together with reference TRBV18 and TRBJ2-2, the CDR3 gives the full variable domain: NAGVMQNPRHLVRRRGQEARLRCSPMKGHSHVYWYRQLPEEGLKFMVYLQKENIIDESGMPKERFSAEFPKEGPSILRIQQVVRGDSAAYFCASSPQGAGELFFGEGSRLTVL.

As to this clone: The same CDR3 arises from other DNA sequences in this sample as well. The chain has TRBV5-1 and TRBJ2-5; the D is unclear. This CDR3 region has 13 residues. Trimming pared 0 bases from V and 1 base from J, leaving 4 bases between. The V gene's germline CDR1 is SGHRS and CDR2 YFSETQ. For the CDR3, the DNA is TGCGCCAGCAGCTTGGGGGTCCAAGAGACCCAGTACTTC. Translated, it gives CASSLGVQETQYF. Looking up the rest from reference TRBV5-1 and TRBJ2-5 gives the full variable domain: KAGVTQTPRYLIKTRGQQVTLSCSPISGHRSVSWYQQTPGQGLQFLFEYFSETQRNKGNFPGRFSGRQFSNSRSEMNVSTLELGDSALYLCASSLGVQETQYFGPGTRLLVL.

In regard to this clone: A read error may explain this, as a much larger clone is one base away. At the DNA level, this CDR3 is encoded by other sequences in the same sample as well. The chain employs TRBV30 and TRBJ2-7, with D possibly being TRBD2 (5 bases). The CDR3 consists of 13 residues. Trimming removed 0 bases from V and 2 bases from J, with 8 bases in between. The germline CDR1 and CDR2 sequences are GTSNPN and SVGIG (reference sequence). For the CDR3, the DNA is TGTGCCTGGAGTGTACCGGAGGCCTACGAGCAGTACTTC. Its protein product is CAWSVPEAYEQYF.

The chain carries TRBV5-1 and TRBJ2-2; a possible D gene is TRBD2 (6 bases). This CDR3 has 16 residues. Germline V CDR1 and CDR2: SGHRS, YFSETQ. V lost 2 bases to trimming and J lost 4 bases, with 15 bases between them. Here the CDR3 DNA reads TGCGCCAGCAGCTTCGGTGGGGCCGGGGGCACCGGGGAGCTGTTTTTT. Its protein product is CASSFGGAGGTGELFF.

The chain is built from TRBV10-3 and TRBJ1-2; 7 positions agree with TRBD1. Germline V gives CDR1 ENHRY, CDR2 SYGVKD. The CDR3 length is 14 residues. V lost 3 bases to trimming and J lost 4 bases; unmatched junction nucleotides: 5. As DNA, the CDR3 is TGTGCCATCAGTGAACAGGGGTTGCCCTATGGCTACACCTTC. This gives the protein CAISEQGLPYGYTF.

The V call is TRBV6-5, the J call TRBJ2-7; D is perhaps TRBD1 or TRBD2 (5 bases each). CDR3 size: 12 residues. The V and J ends lost 6 bases and 7 bases respectively, with 13 bases between them. The V gene's germline CDR1 is MNHEY and CDR2 SVGAGI. The CDR3 nucleotides are TGTGCCAGCAGCCGGGACCCTAGGGAGCAGTACTTC. Translating gives CASSRDPREQYF.

As to this clone: Other DNA sequences within the sample encode an identical CDR3. The CDR3 loop reads CASSRQGTNEKLFF. CDR3 in DNA: TGTGCCAGCTCCCGACAGGGGACTAATGAAAAACTGTTTTTT. The genes are TRBV18 and TRBJ1-4; 8 bases map to TRBD1. The CDR3 covers 14 residues. Germline loops: CDR1 KGHSH, CDR2 LQKENI. Trimming removed 6 bases from V and 2 bases from J; junction bases left unmatched: 2.

The gene calls are TRBV5-1 and TRBJ2-1; D possibly matches TRBD1 or TRBD2 (6 bases each). V was clipped by 4 bases and J by 2 bases, with 13 bases between them. Germline V CDR1 and CDR2: SGHRS, YFSETQ. This CDR3 comprises 15 residues. The CDR3 protein is CASSQTGATYNEQFF. CDR3 sequence (DNA): TGCGCCAGCAGCCAAACGGGGGCCACCTACAATGAGCAGTTCTTC.

Details on this clone: The sample has other DNA sequences that encode this CDR3 too. The chain links TRBV5-1 to TRBJ2-3; 9 bases align to TRBD1. CDR1 is SGHRS, CDR2 YFSETQ, per germline. J lost 2 bases, V lost 4 bases, and 5 bases had no gene match. CDR3 length: 15 amino acids. The CDR3 DNA reads TGCGCCAGCAGCCCGGGGACAGGGCTCACAGATACGCAGTATTTT. Translation gives CASSPGTGLTDTQYF. The variable domain in full, with the rest retrieved from reference TRBV5-1 and TRBJ2-3, is KAGVTQTPRYLIKTRGQQVTLSCSPISGHRSVSWYQQTPGQGLQFLFEYFSETQRNKGNFPGRFSGRQFSNSRSEMNVSTLELGDSALYLCASSPGTGLTDTQYFGPGTRLTVL.

This clone was counted only a few times. V is TRBV7-9 and J is TRBJ2-1; 8 bases align to TRBD2. The length of the CDR3 is 16 residues. V was pared by 5 bases and J by 7 bases, with 13 bases of the junction left unmatched. CDR1 is SEHNR and CDR2 is FQNEAQ in the germline V gene (reference sequence). The CDR3 region is CASSLLFGGGKNEQFF. Written as DNA, the CDR3 is TGTGCCAGCAGCCTCCTATTTGGCGGGGGGAAAAATGAGCAGTTCTTC.

This chain uses TRBV30 with TRBJ1-1, with 10 bases that match TRBD1. Germline assignment: CDR1 GTSNPN and CDR2 SVGIG (reference sequence). The V and J ends lost 3 bases and 3 bases, in that order; junction bases with no gene match: 4. The CDR3 has 14 residues. CDR3 in amino acids: CAWRWDRGYTEAFF. CDR3 in DNA: TGTGCCTGGAGGTGGGACAGGGGCTACACTGAAGCTTTCTTT.

Concerning this clone itself: This specimen includes other DNA sequences encoding the same CDR3. In nucleotides, the CDR3 is TGTGCCAGCAGCTTAGGAACTAGCTCAGATACGCAGTATTTT. It is translated as CASSLGTSSDTQYF. The chain has TRBV7-3 and TRBJ2-3; a possible D gene is TRBD2 (6 bases). The V end lost 2 bases, the J end lost 4 bases, and 10 bases lay between the germline ends. The CDR3 totals 14 residues. The germline V gene encodes CDR1 SGHTA and CDR2 FQGTGA.

The rearrangement links TRBV10-2 to TRBJ1-4; 11 bases agree with TRBD1. V lost 3 bases, J lost 7 bases, and 7 bases stayed unmatched. The CDR3 spans 16 residues. CDR1 is WSHSY and CDR2 is SAAADI in the germline V gene. The CDR3 region is CASSEIGTGGGEKLFF. The CDR3, as DNA: TGCGCCAGCAGTGAAATTGGGACAGGGGGAGGTGAAAAACTGTTTTTT.

The chain links TRBV4-3 to TRBJ2-3, with no clear D. The germline V and J ends were trimmed by 1 base and 3 bases, with 14 bases remaining between them. CDR1 is LGHNA and CDR2 is YSLEER in the germline V gene. There are 16 residues in the CDR3. CDR3 bases: TGCGCCAGCAGCCAAGGTAGCTGGAAGTCGACAGATACGCAGTATTTT. This encodes CASSQGSWKSTDTQYF.